The sequence of this TCR beta chain was determined in a study of early T cells in non-severe SARS-CoV-2 infection. This clonotype has just a few counts. The TCR library protocol was used to attach unique molecular identifiers. These identifiers were attached to individual cDNA molecules. TCRdb passed the 5' RACE reads through MiXCR, listing each CDR3 protein once. The sample includes fewer than 80,000 distinct CDR3 sequences, roughly 4.9% of them seen just once. In germline, CDR1 is LGHNA, CDR2 YNFKEQ. This CDR3 is built from 15 residues. V was clipped by 3 bases and J by 5 bases; unmatched bases: 9. The clonotype comes from an adult who was a healthcare worker with PCR-confirmed SARS-CoV-2 infection or an uninfected control (not recorded which). The donor label of this sample is uncertain. This chain links TRBV4-2 with TRBJ2-5; 7 bases line up with TRBD2. Sequenced material: whole blood, taken at baseline. Written as DNA, the CDR3 is TGTGCCAGCAGCCAGAGGAGGGAGGGACGGGAGACCCAGTACTTC. The encoded protein is CASSQRREGRETQYF.